This is a list of T cell receptor beta chains from one sample in a study of T cell changes during pregnancy in multiple sclerosis. Assay used: immunoSEQ multiplex PCR; TCRdb lists only in-frame clones, some missing. The table has roughly 93,000 clones, approximately 92% seen once. The specimen was peripheral blood, collected after pregnancy. These receptor sequences come from a female donor with multiple sclerosis, enrolled in a pregnancy study. Both conserved end residues are part of each CDR3. D genes are given only for firm matches. Rows give clone size only sometimes, using once, few, many, or a class for an expanded clone.

clone_size,v_call,d_call,j_call,cdr3_nt,cdr3_aa
NA,TRBV6-6,TRBD2,TRBJ2-1,TGTGCCAGCAGTCAGAAGACTAGCGGGAGTTACAATGAGCAGTTCTTC,CASSQKTSGSYNEQFF
once,TRBV5-5,TRBD2,TRBJ2-1,TGTGCCAGCAGGGGGGAGCGGGAGGGCGTAGACAATGAGCAGTTCTTC,CASRGEREGVDNEQFF
NA,TRBV14,NA,TRBJ2-7,TGTGCCAGCAGCCGAGCCCTTTCGAGCGAGCAGTACTTC,CASSRALSSEQYF
NA,TRBV19,TRBD1,TRBJ2-3,TGTGCCAGTAGTATGGGACAGAAGCACACAGATACGCAGTATTTT,CASSMGQKHTDTQYF
NA,TRBV11-3,NA,TRBJ2-7,TGTGCCAGCAGCTTAGATACGGGGTACGAGCAGTACTTC,CASSLDTGYEQYF
NA,TRBV6-1,NA,TRBJ1-5,TGTGCCAGCAGTGAAGTGGGGCCGGGTCAGCCCCAGCATTTT,CASSEVGPGQPQHF
NA,TRBV4-2,NA,TRBJ2-2,TGTGCCAGCAGCCAAGTCGTCACCGGGGAGCTGTTTTTT,CASSQVVTGELFF
NA,TRBV11-3,TRBD2,TRBJ2-1,TGTGCCAGCAGCTCTTACGGGACTAGCGGGAGAGTTGAGCAGTTCTTC,CASSSYGTSGRVEQFF
NA,TRBV5-8,TRBD1,TRBJ1-2,TGTGCCAGCAGCTTACAGGGGGCGCAGGGTGGCTACACCTTC,CASSLQGAQGGYTF
NA,TRBV30,NA,TRBJ1-4,TGTGCCTGGAGTTCCAGTCCTAATGAAAAACTGTTTTTT,CAWSSSPNEKLFF
once,TRBV4-1,TRBD2,TRBJ2-1,TGCGCCAGCAGCCACCGACTAGCGGGAGCATACAATGAGCAGTTCTTC,CASSHRLAGAYNEQFF
NA,TRBV7-3,NA,TRBJ1-1,TGTGCCAGCAGCTCCCGAGGCAATGTCGACACTGAAGCTTTCTTT,CASSSRGNVDTEAFF
NA,TRBV2,NA,TRBJ1-2,TGTGCCAGCAGTGAAGGGGGAGGGTCGGACTATGGCTACACCTTC,CASSEGGGSDYGYTF
once,TRBV5-6,NA,TRBJ1-1,TGTGCCAGCAGCTCCGCCTATTTTAACACTGAAGCTTTCTTT,CASSSAYFNTEAFF
NA,TRBV7-9,TRBD1,TRBJ1-2,TGTGCCAGCAGCCAACTCGAGACAGGGGAGGAGGAAGGCTACACCTTC,CASSQLETGEEEGYTF
NA,TRBV11-2,TRBD2,TRBJ2-4,TGTGCCAGCAGCCCAGCGGGGGGGACCAAAAACATTCAGTACTTC,CASSPAGGTKNIQYF
NA,TRBV5-4,TRBD2,TRBJ2-5,TGTGCCAGCAGCTTGGGTGGGGGGGTAGCGGGGGCCCAAGAGACCCAGTACTTC,CASSLGGGVAGAQETQYF